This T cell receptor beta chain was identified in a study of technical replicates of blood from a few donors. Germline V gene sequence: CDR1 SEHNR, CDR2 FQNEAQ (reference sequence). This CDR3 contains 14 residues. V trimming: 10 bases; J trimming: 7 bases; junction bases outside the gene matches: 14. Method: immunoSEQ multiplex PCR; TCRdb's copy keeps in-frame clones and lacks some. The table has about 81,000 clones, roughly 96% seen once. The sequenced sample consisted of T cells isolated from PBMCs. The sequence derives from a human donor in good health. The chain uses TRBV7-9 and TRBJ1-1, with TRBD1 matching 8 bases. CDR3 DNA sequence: TGTGCCACCAGAGGGACAGGTACGAACGGTGAAGCTTTCTTT. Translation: CATRGTGTNGEAFF.